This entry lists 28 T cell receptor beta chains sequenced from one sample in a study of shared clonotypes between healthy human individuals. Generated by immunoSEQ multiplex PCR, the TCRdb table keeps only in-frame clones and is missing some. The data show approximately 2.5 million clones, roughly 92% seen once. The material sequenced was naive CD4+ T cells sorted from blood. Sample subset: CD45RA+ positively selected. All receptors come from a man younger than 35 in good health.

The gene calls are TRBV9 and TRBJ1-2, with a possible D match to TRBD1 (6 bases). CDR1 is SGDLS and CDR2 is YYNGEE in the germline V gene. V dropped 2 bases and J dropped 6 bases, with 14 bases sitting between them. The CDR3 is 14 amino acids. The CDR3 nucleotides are TGTGCCAGCAGCGTCCAGGGGATTGATAATGGCTACACCTTC. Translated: CASSVQGIDNGYTF.

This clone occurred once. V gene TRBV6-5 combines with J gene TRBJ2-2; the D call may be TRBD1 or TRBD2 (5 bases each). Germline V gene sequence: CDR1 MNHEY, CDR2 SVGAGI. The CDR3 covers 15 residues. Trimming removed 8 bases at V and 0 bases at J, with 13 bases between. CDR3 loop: CASHRDGTNTGELFF. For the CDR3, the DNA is TGTGCCAGCCACCGGGACGGGACGAACACCGGGGAGCTGTTTTTT.

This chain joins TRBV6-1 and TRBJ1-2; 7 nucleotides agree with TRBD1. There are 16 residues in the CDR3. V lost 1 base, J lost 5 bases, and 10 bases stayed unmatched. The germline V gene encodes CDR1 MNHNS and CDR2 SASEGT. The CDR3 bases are TGTGCCAGCAGTGAAGGGGGGAACAGGGGACCATATGGCTACACCTTC. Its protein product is CASSEGGNRGPYGYTF.

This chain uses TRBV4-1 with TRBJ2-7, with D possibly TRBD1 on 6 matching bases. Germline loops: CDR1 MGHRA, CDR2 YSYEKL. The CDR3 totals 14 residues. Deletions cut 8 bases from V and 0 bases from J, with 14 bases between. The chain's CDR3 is CASARDTLSYEQYF. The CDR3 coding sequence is TGCGCCAGCGCTCGGGACACCCTCTCCTACGAGCAGTACTTC.

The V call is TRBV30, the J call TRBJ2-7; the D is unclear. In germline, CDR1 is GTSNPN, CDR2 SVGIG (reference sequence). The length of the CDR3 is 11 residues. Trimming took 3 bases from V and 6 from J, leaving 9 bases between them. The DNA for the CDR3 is TGTGCCTGGAGCGCAGAAAGCGAGCAGTACTTC. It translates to CAWSAESEQYF.

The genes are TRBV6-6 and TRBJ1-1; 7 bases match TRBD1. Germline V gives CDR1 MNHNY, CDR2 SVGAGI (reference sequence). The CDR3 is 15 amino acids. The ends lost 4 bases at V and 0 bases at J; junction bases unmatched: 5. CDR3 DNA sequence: TGTGCCAGCAGTTTTCCGGACAGGATGAACACTGAAGCTTTCTTT. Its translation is CASSFPDRMNTEAFF.

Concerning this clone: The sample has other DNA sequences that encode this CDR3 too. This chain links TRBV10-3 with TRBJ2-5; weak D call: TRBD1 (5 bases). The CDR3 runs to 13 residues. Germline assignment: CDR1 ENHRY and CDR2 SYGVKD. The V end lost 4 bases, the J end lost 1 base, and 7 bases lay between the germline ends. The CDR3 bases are TGTGCCATCAGTGCAGGGCGCCAAGAGACCCAGTACTTC. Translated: CAISAGRQETQYF.

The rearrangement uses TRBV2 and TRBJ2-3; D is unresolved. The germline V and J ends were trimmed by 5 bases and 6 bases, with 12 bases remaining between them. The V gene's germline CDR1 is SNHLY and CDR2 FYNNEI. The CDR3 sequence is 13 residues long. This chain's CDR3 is CASSMEYADTQYF. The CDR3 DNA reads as TGTGCCAGCAGTATGGAGTATGCGGATACGCAGTATTTT.

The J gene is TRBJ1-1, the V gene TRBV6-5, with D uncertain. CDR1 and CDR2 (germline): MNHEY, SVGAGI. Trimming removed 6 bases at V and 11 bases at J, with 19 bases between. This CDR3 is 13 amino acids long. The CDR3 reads CASRETRASRAFF. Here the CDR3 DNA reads TGTGCCAGCAGAGAGACCCGGGCCTCGAGGGCTTTCTTT.

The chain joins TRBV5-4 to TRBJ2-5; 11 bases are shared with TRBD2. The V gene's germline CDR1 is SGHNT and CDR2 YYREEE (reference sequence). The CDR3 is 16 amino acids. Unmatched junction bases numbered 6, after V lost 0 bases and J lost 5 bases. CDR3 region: CASSLGSSGRWETQYF. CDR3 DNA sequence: TGTGCCAGCAGCTTGGGATCTAGCGGGAGGTGGGAGACCCAGTACTTC.

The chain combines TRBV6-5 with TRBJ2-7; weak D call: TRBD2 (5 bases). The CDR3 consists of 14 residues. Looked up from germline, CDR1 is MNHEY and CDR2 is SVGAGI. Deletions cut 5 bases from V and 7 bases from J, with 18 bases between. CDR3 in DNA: TGTGCCAGCAGTCCCTCGGCCCTCCGGAGGGAGCAGTACTTC. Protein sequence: CASSPSALRREQYF.

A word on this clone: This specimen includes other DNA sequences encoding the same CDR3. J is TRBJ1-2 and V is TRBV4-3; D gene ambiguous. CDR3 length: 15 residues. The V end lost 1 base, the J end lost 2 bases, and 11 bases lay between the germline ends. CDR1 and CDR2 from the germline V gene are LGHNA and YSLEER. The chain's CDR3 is CASSQGLAANYGYTF. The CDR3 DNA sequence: TGCGCCAGCAGCCAAGGGTTGGCAGCCAACTATGGCTACACCTTC.

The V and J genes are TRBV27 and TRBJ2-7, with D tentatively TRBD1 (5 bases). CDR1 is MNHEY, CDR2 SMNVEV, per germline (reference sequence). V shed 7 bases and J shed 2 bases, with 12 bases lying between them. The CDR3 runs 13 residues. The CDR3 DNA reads TGTGCCAGCAAGCACAGGTACACCTACGAGCAGTACTTC. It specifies CASKHRYTYEQYF.

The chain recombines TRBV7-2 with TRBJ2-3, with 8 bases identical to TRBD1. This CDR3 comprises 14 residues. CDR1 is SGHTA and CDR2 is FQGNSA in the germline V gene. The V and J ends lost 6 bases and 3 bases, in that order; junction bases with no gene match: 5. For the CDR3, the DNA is TGTGCCAGCAGTCGGACAGGGAGGACAGATACGCAGTATTTT. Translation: CASSRTGRTDTQYF.

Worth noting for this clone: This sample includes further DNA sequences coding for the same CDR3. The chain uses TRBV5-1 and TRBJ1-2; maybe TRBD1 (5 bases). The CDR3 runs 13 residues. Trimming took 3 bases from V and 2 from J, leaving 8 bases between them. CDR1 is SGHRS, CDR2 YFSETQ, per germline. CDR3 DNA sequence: TGCGCCAGCAGCTCTGAGGGGAACTATGGCTACACCTTC. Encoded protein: CASSSEGNYGYTF.

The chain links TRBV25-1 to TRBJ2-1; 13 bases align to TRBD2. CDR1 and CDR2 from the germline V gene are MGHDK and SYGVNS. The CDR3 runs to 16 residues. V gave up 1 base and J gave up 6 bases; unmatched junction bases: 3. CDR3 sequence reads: CASSESRTSGSNEQFF. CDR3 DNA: TGTGCCAGCAGTGAATCCAGGACTAGCGGGAGCAATGAGCAGTTCTTC.

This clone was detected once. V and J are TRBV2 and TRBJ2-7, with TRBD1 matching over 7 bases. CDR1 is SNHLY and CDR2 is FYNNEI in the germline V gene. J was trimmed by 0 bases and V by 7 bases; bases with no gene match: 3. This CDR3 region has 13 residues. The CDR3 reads CASKGDSSYEQYF. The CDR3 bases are TGTGCCAGCAAGGGGGACAGCTCCTACGAGCAGTACTTC.

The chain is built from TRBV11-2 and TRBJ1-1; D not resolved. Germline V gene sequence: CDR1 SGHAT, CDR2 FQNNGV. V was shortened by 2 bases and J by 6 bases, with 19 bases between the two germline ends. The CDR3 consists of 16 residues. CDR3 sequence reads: CASSLTLGRLSAEAFF. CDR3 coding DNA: TGTGCCAGCAGCTTAACTCTGGGCAGGCTGAGCGCTGAAGCTTTCTTT.

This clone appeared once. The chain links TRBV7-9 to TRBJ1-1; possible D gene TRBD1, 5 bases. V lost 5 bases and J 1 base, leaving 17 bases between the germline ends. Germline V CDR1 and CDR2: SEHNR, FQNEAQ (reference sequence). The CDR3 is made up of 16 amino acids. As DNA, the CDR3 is TGTGCCAGCAGCCCCGCGAGGGGCGAACAGAACACTGAAGCTTTCTTT. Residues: CASSPARGEQNTEAFF.

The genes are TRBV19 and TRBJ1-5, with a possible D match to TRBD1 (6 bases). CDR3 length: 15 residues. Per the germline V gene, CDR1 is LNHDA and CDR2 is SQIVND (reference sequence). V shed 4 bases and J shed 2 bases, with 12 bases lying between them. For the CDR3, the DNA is TGTGCCAGTAGTACCCCGGCAGGGGGCAATCAGCCCCAGCATTTT. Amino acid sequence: CASSTPAGGNQPQHF.

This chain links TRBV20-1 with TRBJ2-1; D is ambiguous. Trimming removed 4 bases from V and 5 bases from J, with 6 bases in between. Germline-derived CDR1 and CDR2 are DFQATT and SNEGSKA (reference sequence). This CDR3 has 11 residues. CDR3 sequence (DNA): TGCAGTGCTACCCCTGACAATGAGCAGTTCTTC. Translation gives CSATPDNEQFF.

CDR3 in DNA: TGTGCCAGCAAGCCCAGTCAGGGCCCCGGGGAGCTGTTTTTT. It translates to CASKPSQGPGELFF. The chain couples TRBV7-8 to TRBJ2-2, with D possibly matching TRBD1 (5 bases). Germline-derived CDR1 and CDR2 are SGHVS and FQNEAQ. This CDR3 comprises 14 residues. The V end lost 7 bases, the J end lost 6 bases, and 15 bases lay between the germline ends. Using reference TRBV7-8 and TRBJ2-2 for the parts outside the CDR3, the full variable domain is GAGVSQSPRYKVAKRGQDVALRCDPISGHVSLFWYQQALGQGPEFLTYFQNEAQLDKSGLPSDRFFAERPEGSVSTLKIQRTQQEDSAVYLCASKPSQGPGELFFGEGSRLTVL.

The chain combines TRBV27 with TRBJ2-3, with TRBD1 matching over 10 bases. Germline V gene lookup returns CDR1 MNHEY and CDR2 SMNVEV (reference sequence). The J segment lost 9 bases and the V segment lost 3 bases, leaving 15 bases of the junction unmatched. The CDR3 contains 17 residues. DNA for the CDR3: TGTGCCAGCAGTTTTGACGGGACAGGGGCCTACATATCGACGCAGTATTTT. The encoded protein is CASSFDGTGAYISTQYF.

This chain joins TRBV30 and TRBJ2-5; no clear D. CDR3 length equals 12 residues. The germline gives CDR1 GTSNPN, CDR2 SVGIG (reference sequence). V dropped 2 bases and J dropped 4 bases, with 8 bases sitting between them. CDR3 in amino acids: CAWSSARETQYF. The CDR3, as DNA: TGTGCCTGGAGTTCGGCCAGAGAGACCCAGTACTTC.

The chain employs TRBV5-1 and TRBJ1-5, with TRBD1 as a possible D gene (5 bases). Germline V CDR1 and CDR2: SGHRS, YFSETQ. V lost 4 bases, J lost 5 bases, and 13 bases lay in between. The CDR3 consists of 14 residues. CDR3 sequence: CASSPWGGDQPQHF. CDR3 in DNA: TGCGCCAGCAGCCCATGGGGGGGGGATCAGCCCCAGCATTTT.

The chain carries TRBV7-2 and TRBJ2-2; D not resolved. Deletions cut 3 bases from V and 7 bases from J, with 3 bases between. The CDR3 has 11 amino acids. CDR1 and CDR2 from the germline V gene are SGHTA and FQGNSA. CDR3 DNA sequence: TGTGCCAGCAGCTTTTACGGGGAGCTGTTTTTT. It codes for CASSFYGELFF.

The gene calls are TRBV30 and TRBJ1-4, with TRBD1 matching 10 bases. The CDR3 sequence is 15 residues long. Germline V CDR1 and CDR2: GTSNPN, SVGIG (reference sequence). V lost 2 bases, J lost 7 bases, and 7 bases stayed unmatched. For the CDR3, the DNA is TGTGCCTGGAGTCCCGGGGACAGGGGACGTGAAAAACTGTTTTTT. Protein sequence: CAWSPGDRGREKLFF.

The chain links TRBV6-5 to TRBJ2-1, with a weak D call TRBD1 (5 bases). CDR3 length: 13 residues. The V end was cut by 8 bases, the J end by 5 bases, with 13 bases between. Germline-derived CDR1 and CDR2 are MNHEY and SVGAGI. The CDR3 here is CASCGNRHNEQFF. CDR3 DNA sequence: TGTGCCAGCTGTGGCAACAGGCACAATGAGCAGTTCTTC.